Below, one T cell receptor beta chain is given with its context. Its antigen is unknown. The data stem from a study of blood T cells in healthy people across ages. Regarding the study as a whole: Age advanced and TCR beta diversity per million T cells fell, roughly linearly.

Sample-barcoded 5' priming and a J-beta primer mix drove a second PCR of 7 to 11 cycles. Tags on each cDNA molecule came from a template-switch adaptor with 12 random nucleotides. Researchers report that each sample yielded at least 2.5 million CDR3-containing paired-end reads. TCRdb re-called the 5' RACE reads with MiXCR, one entry per CDR3 protein. This table has about 1,000,000 distinct CDR3 sequences, around 43% appearing once. CDR3 length: 17 residues. Germline-derived CDR1 and CDR2 are SGDLS and YYNGEE. Input material: blood. The chain uses TRBV9 and TRBJ2-7; TRBD1 or TRBD2 may be the D gene (5 bases each). Near its end, the DNA agrees better with TRBJ2-5, so the J call may be wrong. This TCR came from a woman aged 60 to 75 in good health. The CDR3 region is CASREICWDQGWWTQYF. The CDR3 DNA reads TGTGCCAGCAGAGAAATCTGTTGGGACCAAGGTTGGTGGACCCAGTACTTC.